These T cell receptor beta chains were read from a single sample in a study of cytomegalovirus exposure and HLA in healthy donors. Repertoires were generated with immunoSEQ multiplex PCR, while TCRdb's copy carries only in-frame clones and drops some. Of over 200,000 clones listed, over 65% are singletons. The sample consisted of PBMCs. The receptors here all came from a human donor in good health. The CDR3 runs from the conserved cysteine through the conserved F or W. The order of the fields is CDR3 protein, CDR3 DNA, J gene, D gene, V gene, clone size. D genes are given only for firm matches. Part of the rows lack a size; the others show once, few, many or a class for expanded clones.

CDR3 protein: CASSTGLVNEQFF; CDR3 DNA: TGTGCCAGCAGCACCGGACTAGTGAATGAGCAGTTCTTC; J gene: TRBJ2-1; D gene: TRBD2; V gene: TRBV7-8; clone size: NA
CDR3 protein: CASSQVTSGRQSSYNEQFF; CDR3 DNA: TGTGCCAGCAGCCAAGTTACTAGCGGGAGACAAAGCTCCTACAATGAGCAGTTCTTC; J gene: TRBJ2-1; D gene: TRBD2; V gene: TRBV4-2; clone size: NA
CDR3 protein: CASSPWAGESNEQFF; CDR3 DNA: TGCGCCAGCAGCCCCTGGGCGGGAGAGTCTAATGAGCAGTTCTTC; J gene: TRBJ2-1; D gene: TRBD2; V gene: TRBV5-1; clone size: NA
CDR3 protein: CASSKRDQPSDNEKLFF; CDR3 DNA: TGTGCCAGCAGCAAGCGGGACCAGCCCTCGGATAATGAAAAACTGTTTTTT; J gene: TRBJ1-4; D gene: NA; V gene: TRBV13; clone size: once
CDR3 protein: CASSLGTGGSSGDEQYF; CDR3 DNA: TGTGCCAGCAGCTTAGGGACAGGGGGGAGCAGTGGCGACGAGCAGTACTTC; J gene: TRBJ2-7; D gene: TRBD1; V gene: TRBV7-9; clone size: NA
CDR3 protein: CASSPYRQGAVDGYTF; CDR3 DNA: TGTGCCAGCAGTCCCTACCGGCAGGGGGCGGTGGATGGCTACACCTTC; J gene: TRBJ1-2; D gene: TRBD1; V gene: TRBV28; clone size: NA
CDR3 protein: CASSLGVGGSTDTQYF; CDR3 DNA: TGTGCTAGCAGCTTAGGGGTGGGCGGGAGCACAGATACGCAGTATTTT; J gene: TRBJ2-3; D gene: NA; V gene: TRBV7-7; clone size: NA
CDR3 protein: CATSRTGTSGNYNEQFF; CDR3 DNA: TGTGCCACCAGCAGAACCGGGACTAGCGGGAACTACAATGAGCAGTTCTTC; J gene: TRBJ2-1; D gene: TRBD2; V gene: TRBV15; clone size: NA
CDR3 protein: CASAGGLRETQYF; CDR3 DNA: TGTGCCAGCGCGGGGGGTCTGAGGGAGACCCAGTACTTC; J gene: TRBJ2-5; D gene: TRBD2; V gene: TRBV2; clone size: NA
CDR3 protein: CASGGNRGEAYGYTF; CDR3 DNA: TGTGCTAGTGGGGGTAACAGGGGCGAGGCCTATGGCTACACCTTC; J gene: TRBJ1-2; D gene: TRBD1; V gene: TRBV12-5; clone size: NA
CDR3 protein: CASSPLAGKNYGYTF; CDR3 DNA: TGTGCCAGCTCACCATTGGCAGGGAAAAACTATGGCTACACCTTC; J gene: TRBJ1-2; D gene: NA; V gene: TRBV18; clone size: NA
CDR3 protein: CASSTRQGGQPQHF; CDR3 DNA: TGTGCCAGTAGTACCCGACAGGGGGGGCAGCCCCAGCATTTT; J gene: TRBJ1-5; D gene: TRBD1; V gene: TRBV19; clone size: NA
CDR3 protein: CASSLVGSRYNEQFF; CDR3 DNA: TGTGCCAGCAGCCTGGTAGGGAGTCGCTACAATGAGCAGTTCTTC; J gene: TRBJ2-1; D gene: NA; V gene: TRBV5-4; clone size: NA
CDR3 protein: CASSRDRGATNEKLFF; CDR3 DNA: TGCGCCAGCAGCCGGGACAGGGGTGCAACTAATGAAAAACTGTTTTTT; J gene: TRBJ1-4; D gene: TRBD1; V gene: TRBV5-1; clone size: NA
CDR3 protein: CASSAPSRAGGGVSYNEQFF; CDR3 DNA: TGTGCCAGCAGCGCACCGAGTAGGGCAGGGGGCGGAGTCTCCTACAATGAGCAGTTCTTC; J gene: TRBJ2-1; D gene: TRBD1; V gene: TRBV9; clone size: NA
CDR3 protein: CASSVAGGDNEQFF; CDR3 DNA: TGTGCCAGCAGCGTAGCGGGAGGAGACAATGAGCAGTTCTTC; J gene: TRBJ2-1; D gene: TRBD2; V gene: TRBV9; clone size: NA
CDR3 protein: CASSLLTTGGYEQYF; CDR3 DNA: TGTGCCAGCAGCCTCTTAACGACAGGGGGATACGAGCAGTACTTC; J gene: TRBJ2-7; D gene: TRBD1; V gene: TRBV28; clone size: NA
CDR3 protein: CAWSALGQRYEQYF; CDR3 DNA: TGTGCCTGGAGTGCCCTGGGACAGCGCTACGAGCAGTACTTC; J gene: TRBJ2-7; D gene: TRBD1; V gene: TRBV30; clone size: few
CDR3 protein: CASSWQEGSADTQYF; CDR3 DNA: TGCGCCAGCAGCTGGCAGGAGGGGAGCGCAGATACGCAGTATTTT; J gene: TRBJ2-3; D gene: NA; V gene: TRBV5-1; clone size: NA
CDR3 protein: CASSLERQGPYNEQFF; CDR3 DNA: TGTGCCAGCAGCTTAGAGAGACAGGGCCCCTACAATGAGCAGTTCTTC; J gene: TRBJ2-1; D gene: TRBD1; V gene: TRBV7-9; clone size: NA
CDR3 protein: CASSSGTVFYEQYF; CDR3 DNA: TGTGCCAGTAGTTCCGGGACAGTATTCTACGAGCAGTACTTC; J gene: TRBJ2-7; D gene: TRBD1; V gene: TRBV19; clone size: once
CDR3 protein: CASSYEHRNTGELFF; CDR3 DNA: TGTGCCAGCAGTTATGAACATCGAAACACCGGGGAGCTGTTTTTT; J gene: TRBJ2-2; D gene: NA; V gene: TRBV9; clone size: NA
CDR3 protein: CASSLEPQRGSRETQYF; CDR3 DNA: TGCGCCAGCAGCTTGGAGCCCCAGCGAGGGAGTCGAGAGACCCAGTACTTC; J gene: TRBJ2-5; D gene: NA; V gene: TRBV5-1; clone size: NA
CDR3 protein: CASYRDTSYNEQFF; CDR3 DNA: TGTGCCAGCTACCGGGACACGTCCTACAATGAGCAGTTCTTC; J gene: TRBJ2-1; D gene: NA; V gene: TRBV2; clone size: NA
CDR3 protein: CSVYQTALNTEAFF; CDR3 DNA: TGCAGCGTTTATCAGACAGCATTGAACACTGAAGCTTTCTTT; J gene: TRBJ1-1; D gene: NA; V gene: TRBV29-1; clone size: NA
CDR3 protein: CASGTSGLHEQFF; CDR3 DNA: TGTGCCAGTGGGACTAGTGGATTGCATGAGCAGTTCTTC; J gene: TRBJ2-1; D gene: TRBD2; V gene: TRBV19; clone size: NA
CDR3 protein: CASSPERGREALEQYF; CDR3 DNA: TGTGCCAGCTCCCCGGAACGAGGGCGGGAGGCCCTCGAGCAGTACTTC; J gene: TRBJ2-7; D gene: TRBD2; V gene: TRBV18; clone size: few